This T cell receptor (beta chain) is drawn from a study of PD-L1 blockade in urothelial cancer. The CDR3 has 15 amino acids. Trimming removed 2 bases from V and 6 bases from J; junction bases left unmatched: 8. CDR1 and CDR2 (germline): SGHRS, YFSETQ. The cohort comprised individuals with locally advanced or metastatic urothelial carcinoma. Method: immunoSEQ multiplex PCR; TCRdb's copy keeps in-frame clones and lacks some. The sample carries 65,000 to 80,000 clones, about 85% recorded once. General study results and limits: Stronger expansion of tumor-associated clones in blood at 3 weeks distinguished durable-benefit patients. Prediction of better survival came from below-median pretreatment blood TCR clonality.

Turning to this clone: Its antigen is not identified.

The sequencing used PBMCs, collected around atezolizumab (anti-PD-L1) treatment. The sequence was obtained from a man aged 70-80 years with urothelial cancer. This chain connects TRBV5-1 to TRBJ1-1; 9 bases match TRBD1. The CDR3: CASSFLQGASAEAFF. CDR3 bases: TGCGCCAGCAGCTTCTTACAGGGGGCTTCTGCTGAAGCTTTCTTT.